These 10 T cell receptor beta chains were sequenced from one sample in a study of post-analysis software for immune sequencing data. Study-wide points: The study found TRBV5-6, TRBV5-1 and TRBV20-1 among several TRBV segments more frequent in patients than controls.

Sequencing libraries made from TCR beta cDNA carried unique molecular identifiers. A single record per CDR3 protein comes from TCRdb applying MiXCR to the PCR reads. This repertoire shows some 800,000 distinct CDR3 sequences, 46% found once; its top ten account for 4.9%. Their antigens are not known. The sequencing sample was made of blood. These receptors all stem from a girl aged 5-17 years with multiple sclerosis.

This clonotype was recorded a few times. The chain recombines TRBV6-5 with TRBJ1-2; a weak D match, TRBD1 (5 bases). CDR1 MNHEY and CDR2 SVGAGI come from the germline V gene. The CDR3 contains 14 residues. V lost 0 bases to trimming and J lost 4 bases, with 9 bases between them. The CDR3 here is CASSYSGQGYGYTF. CDR3 coding DNA: TGTGCCAGCAGTTACTCAGGGCAGGGCTATGGCTACACCTTC.

This clonotype was found once. This sequence joins TRBV29-1 and TRBJ2-3; a weak D match, TRBD1 (5 bases). V was shortened by 5 bases and J by 3 bases, with 12 bases between the two germline ends. This CDR3 is built from 13 residues. Germline V gene lookup returns CDR1 SQVTM and CDR2 ANQGSEA. As DNA, the CDR3 is TGCAGCGTTAACCAGGGCGTAACAGATACGCAGTATTTT. Translated, it gives CSVNQGVTDTQYF.

The chain joins TRBV12-3 or TRBV12-4 to TRBJ1-1; D is unresolved. The V and J ends lost 6 bases and 4 bases respectively, with 12 bases between them. This CDR3 has 13 residues. As DNA, the CDR3 is TGTGCCAGCAGCCTCTCAGGCCCCACTGAAGCTTTCTTT. Translated, it gives CASSLSGPTEAFF.

This clonotype was found a few times. Written as DNA, the CDR3 is TGTGCCAGCATGTCAGCAGCCTTACCTTCCTACGAGCAGTACTTC. Protein product: CASMSAALPSYEQYF. The genes are TRBV27 and TRBJ2-7; D remains ambiguous. The V gene lost 7 bases and the J gene lost 1 base, with 17 bases spanning the gap. This CDR3 spans 15 amino acids. Germline V gene lookup returns CDR1 MNHEY and CDR2 SMNVEV (reference sequence).

This clonotype was detected a few times. One base away lies a much larger clone, so this may be a sequencing read error. The genes are TRBV7-6 and TRBJ2-5; D gene uncertain. The germline V gene encodes CDR1 SGHVS and CDR2 FNYEAQ. The CDR3 runs 13 residues. The CDR3 sequence: CASSLGHLETRYF. The CDR3 DNA reads as TGTGCCAGCAGCTTAGGACACCTAGAGACCCGGTACTTC.

This clonotype was recorded many times. CDR3 residues: CATSRDSQYGYTF. CDR3 in DNA: TGTGCCACCAGCAGGGACAGCCAATACGGCTACACCTTC. This chain uses TRBV15 with TRBJ1-2; weak D call: TRBD1 (6 bases). The CDR3 covers 13 residues. From germline, CDR1 is LNHNV and CDR2 YYDKDF (reference sequence). V shed 3 bases and J shed 8 bases, with 13 bases lying between them.

Worth noting for this clonotype: One junction end disagrees with the germline gene, perhaps due to a read error. This chain links TRBV9 with TRBJ1-2; D is unclear. This CDR3 region has 17 residues. From germline, CDR1 is SGDLS and CDR2 YYNGEE. CDR3 region: CASSVAPTVREHYGHTF. The DNA of the CDR3 is TGTGCCAGCAGCGTAGCCCCCACGGTCAGAGAACACTATGGCCACACCTTC.

The chain carries TRBV27 and TRBJ1-5; D may be TRBD1 (6 bases). This CDR3 contains 14 residues. The ends were cut back, 3 bases at V and 7 bases at J, with 13 bases in the middle. Per the germline V gene, CDR1 is MNHEY and CDR2 is SMNVEV (reference sequence). The CDR3 nucleotides read TGTGCCAGCAGTTTCACAGGGACGGGGCAGCCCCAGCATTTT. Translated, it gives CASSFTGTGQPQHF.

This clonotype has more than one count but fewer than ten. The genes are TRBV27 and TRBJ1-5; maybe TRBD1 (5 bases). The V gene lost 5 bases and the J gene lost 3 bases, with 14 bases spanning the gap. This CDR3 spans 15 amino acids. Per germline, CDR1 MNHEY and CDR2 SMNVEV (reference sequence). DNA for the CDR3: TGTGCCAGCAGTCCCTTACAGGCAATCAATCAGCCCCAGCATTTT. It specifies CASSPLQAINQPQHF.

The V call is TRBV27, the J call TRBJ2-5, with D perhaps matching TRBD1 (6 bases). Gene TRBJ2-7 matches the end of the DNA better, so the J call may be wrong. This CDR3 has 14 residues. Per germline, CDR1 MNHEY and CDR2 SMNVEV (reference sequence). This chain's CDR3 is CASSRSGASHEQYF. The CDR3 nucleotides read TGTGCCAGCAGTAGGTCAGGGGCTTCGCACGAGCAGTACTTC.